One sample yielded the 27 T cell receptor beta chains listed below, sequenced in a study of blood T cell repertoires in COVID-19. The protocol was immunoSEQ multiplex PCR, while the TCRdb copy is restricted to in-frame clones and leaves out a portion. The sample yields 110,000 or so clones, about 85% seen once. The sequenced material came from peripheral blood. Every receptor here comes from a man between 35 and 55 years old with acute or convalescent COVID-19.

The rearrangement links TRBV2 to TRBJ2-4, with TRBD2 identical over 7 bases. Germline V gene sequence: CDR1 SNHLY, CDR2 FYNNEI. J was trimmed by 1 base and V by 6 bases; bases with no gene match: 6. This CDR3 is 15 amino acids long. CDR3 sequence: CASRQGGLAKNIQYF. The CDR3 DNA is TGTGCCAGCAGGCAGGGAGGGCTCGCCAAAAACATTCAGTACTTC.

Only one count was recorded for this clone. The rearrangement links TRBV5-5 to TRBJ2-3; 8 nucleotides align to TRBD1. The CDR3 sequence is 15 residues long. The germline V gene has CDR1 SGHKS and CDR2 YYEKEE (reference sequence). V lost 4 bases, J lost 5 bases, and 9 bases stayed unmatched. For the CDR3, the DNA is TGTGCCAGCAGCGGCCGGACAGGGTCACTAGATACGCAGTATTTT. Residues: CASSGRTGSLDTQYF.

J is TRBJ2-3 and V is TRBV5-1; 8 positions match TRBD2. This CDR3 spans 15 amino acids. The ends lost 1 base at V and 6 bases at J; junction bases unmatched: 7. Per germline, CDR1 SGHRS and CDR2 YFSETQ. CDR3 DNA: TGCGCCAGCAGCTTGTTGGGACTAGTGGACGATACGCAGTATTTT. As protein: CASSLLGLVDDTQYF.

The V gene is TRBV11-3, the J gene TRBJ2-7; D may be TRBD1 (6 bases). Trimming left V 5 bases short and J 3 bases short, with 11 bases between. CDR1 is SGHNT, CDR2 YENEEA, per germline. The CDR3 loop spans 13 amino acids. In DNA, the CDR3 is TGTGCCAGCAGCCACAGGGTTGGCTACGAGCAGTACTTC. Its translation: CASSHRVGYEQYF. Together with reference TRBV11-3 and TRBJ2-7, the CDR3 gives the full variable domain: EAGVVQSPRYKIIEKKQPVAFWCNPISGHNTLYWYLQNLGQGPELLIRYENEEAVDDSQLPKDRFSAERLKGVDSTLKIQPAELGDSAVYLCASSHRVGYEQYFGPGTRLTVT.

This chain joins TRBV15 and TRBJ2-7; D possibly corresponds to TRBD1 (7 bases). Germline V gene lookup returns CDR1 LNHNV and CDR2 YYDKDF (reference sequence). The CDR3 runs 15 residues. Trimming cost V 5 bases and J 2 bases, with 16 bases left between them. CDR3 nucleotides: TGTGCCACCAGCTTAGACAGGGCGGGGACCTACGAGCAGTACTTC. This gives the protein CATSLDRAGTYEQYF.

The gene calls are TRBV13 and TRBJ1-6; D might be TRBD1 (5 bases). Germline V gene sequence: CDR1 PRHDT, CDR2 FYEKMQ (reference sequence). This CDR3 has 19 amino acids. Trimming cost V 6 bases and J 4 bases, with 25 bases left between them. The chain's CDR3 is CASSSTRSMGRGYNSPLHF. The CDR3 bases are TGTGCCAGCAGTTCGACTCGGTCAATGGGGCGCGGTTATAATTCACCCCTCCACTTT. The whole variable domain, remainder taken from reference TRBV13 and TRBJ1-6, is AAGVIQSPRHLIKEKRETATLKCYPIPRHDTVYWYQQGPGQDPQFLISFYEKMQSDKGSIPDRFSAQQFSDYHSELNMSSLELGDSALYFCASSSTRSMGRGYNSPLHFGNGTRLTVT.

V gene TRBV9 combines with J gene TRBJ2-3, with 7 bases aligning to TRBD2. Unmatched junction bases numbered 6, after V lost 3 bases and J lost 2 bases. The CDR3 contains 15 residues. CDR1 and CDR2 (germline): SGDLS, YYNGEE. The CDR3 nucleotides are TGTGCCAGCAGCGCAACTAGCGCCTACACAGATACGCAGTATTTT. It encodes CASSATSAYTDTQYF.

The chain employs TRBV24-1 and TRBJ1-2; no definite D call. In germline, CDR1 is KGHDR, CDR2 SFDVKD. The CDR3 is made up of 14 amino acids. V was pared by 5 bases and J by 0 bases, with 9 bases between. For the CDR3, the DNA is TGTGCCACCAGTGCCAAGAACTCTAACTATGGCTACACCTTC. Translation gives CATSAKNSNYGYTF.

The chain carries TRBV6-5 and TRBJ1-1; 8 positions match TRBD1. Germline V lookup: CDR1 MNHEY, CDR2 SVGAGI. The CDR3 runs 13 residues. V gave up 5 bases and J gave up 4 bases; unmatched junction bases: 3. CDR3 bases: TGTGCCAGCAGTCACAGGGGGTTCACTGAAGCTTTCTTT. Translation gives CASSHRGFTEAFF.

The V and J genes are TRBV27 and TRBJ2-7, with 8 bases fitting TRBD1. Germline CDR1 MNHEY, CDR2 SMNVEV (reference sequence). Unmatched junction bases numbered 14, after V lost 7 bases and J lost 3 bases. The CDR3 has 16 amino acids. The CDR3 bases are TGTGCCAGCAACGGACTCGGGACAGGTTCGCACTACGAGCAGTACTTC. Amino acid sequence: CASNGLGTGSHYEQYF.

This clone appeared a single time. The chain joins TRBV2 to TRBJ2-7; D is possibly TRBD1 (6 bases). Germline V lookup: CDR1 SNHLY, CDR2 FYNNEI. The CDR3 runs to 13 residues. V was trimmed by 3 bases and J by 6 bases, leaving 12 bases between them. CDR3 region: CASSEAGAFEQYF. Written as DNA, the CDR3 is TGTGCCAGCAGTGAGGCAGGGGCCTTCGAGCAGTACTTC.

This chain uses TRBV11-1 with TRBJ1-1; a possible D gene is TRBD1 (6 bases). The CDR3 has 14 residues. V was clipped by 6 bases and J by 1 base, with 12 bases between them. Germline CDR1 is SGHAT and CDR2 is FQDESV (reference sequence). The CDR3 loop is CASRSLGANTEAFF. The CDR3 nucleotides are TGTGCCAGCAGATCTCTGGGGGCGAACACTGAAGCTTTCTTT.

The sample holds one count of this clone. The chain links TRBV24-1 to TRBJ2-6; no clear D gene. V gave up 10 bases and J gave up 0 bases, with 12 bases separating them. The CDR3 contains 15 residues. Per germline, CDR1 KGHDR and CDR2 SFDVKD. Here the CDR3 DNA reads TGTGCCACTCCTCTTCCCCGCTCTGGGGCCAACGTCCTGACTTTC. The encoded protein is CATPLPRSGANVLTF.

This chain uses TRBV15 with TRBJ2-3; the match to TRBD2 covers 15 bases. The CDR3 sequence is 18 residues long. Germline loops: CDR1 LNHNV, CDR2 YYDKDF (reference sequence). The V gene end was trimmed by 0 bases and the J gene end by 6 bases; junction bases not matched to a gene: 7. The CDR3 region has the DNA TGTGCCACCAGCAGAGAGTCAGGACTAGCGGGGGGGAAGGATACGCAGTATTTT. This codes for CATSRESGLAGGKDTQYF.

The gene calls are TRBV19 and TRBJ1-2; 7 bases match TRBD1. The junction had 13 bases not matched to a gene; V was cut back by 5 bases and J by 4 bases. There are 16 residues in the CDR3. Germline V lookup: CDR1 LNHDA, CDR2 SQIVND (reference sequence). Written as DNA, the CDR3 is TGTGCCAGTAGTCCGCCGGGACAGCTCAATTTCTATGGCTACACCTTC. Protein product: CASSPPGQLNFYGYTF.

The chain joins TRBV7-2 to TRBJ2-1; TRBD2 is a possible D gene (6 bases). Germline V CDR1 and CDR2: SGHTA, FQGNSA. The CDR3 is 15 residues long. V dropped 2 bases and J dropped 2 bases, with 10 bases sitting between them. CDR3 nucleotides: TGTGCCAGCAGCTTAATGAGCGGGCCCTACAATGAGCAGTTCTTC. It codes for CASSLMSGPYNEQFF.

The chain employs TRBV19 and TRBJ1-2; possibly TRBD1 for D (6 bases). CDR3 length equals 15 residues. Germline CDR1 is LNHDA and CDR2 is SQIVND (reference sequence). V lost 1 base and J 4 bases, leaving 13 bases between the germline ends. The CDR3 is CASSIGIQGSYGYTF. In DNA, the CDR3 is TGTGCCAGTAGTATAGGGATACAGGGATCCTATGGCTACACCTTC.

The J gene is TRBJ1-6, the V gene TRBV5-6; the D gene is possibly TRBD1 (5 bases). From germline, CDR1 is SGHDT and CDR2 YYEEEE. Trimming removed 0 bases from V and 9 bases from J, with 10 bases in between. The length of the CDR3 is 14 residues. The CDR3 DNA follows: TGTGCCAGCAGCTTGGAGGCGGGGCGTTCACCCCTCCACTTT. Amino acid sequence: CASSLEAGRSPLHF.

This chain links TRBV24-1 with TRBJ2-3, with D possibly being TRBD2 (6 bases). Trimming cost V 3 bases and J 7 bases, with 13 bases left between them. This CDR3 is built from 14 residues. Germline V gene sequence: CDR1 KGHDR, CDR2 SFDVKD. The CDR3 DNA reads TGTGCCACCAGTGATCGGGGGTCTCAGAATACGCAGTATTTT. Amino acid sequence: CATSDRGSQNTQYF.

This clone has only a few counts. V gene TRBV10-2 combines with J gene TRBJ2-7, with 8 bases fitting TRBD2. Germline V gene data show CDR1 as WSHSY and CDR2 as SAAADI. The CDR3 length is 14 residues. The trim removed 4 bases at V and 4 bases at J, leaving 6 bases unmatched. In DNA form, the CDR3 reads TGCGCCAGCAGTGTGTCACGGGGGGGATACGAGCAGTACTTC. Protein sequence: CASSVSRGGYEQYF.

V usage is TRBV5-4 and J usage is TRBJ1-3, with unresolved D. The CDR3 is made up of 14 amino acids. Germline V gene lookup returns CDR1 SGHNT and CDR2 YYREEE (reference sequence). With 0 bases removed from V and 0 bases from J, the gap between germline ends came to 4 bases. DNA for the CDR3: TGTGCCAGCAGCTTGGGGCCCTCTGGAAACACCATATATTTT. Amino acids: CASSLGPSGNTIYF.

This clone was counted between two and nine times. The chain couples TRBV7-2 to TRBJ2-1; TRBD1 might be the D (5 bases). Trimming took 1 base from V and 9 from J, leaving 13 bases between them. The CDR3 is made up of 14 amino acids. Germline V gene data show CDR1 as SGHTA and CDR2 as FQGNSA. CDR3 sequence: CASSLVQGYSEQFF. DNA for the CDR3: TGTGCCAGCAGCTTAGTTCAGGGCTATAGTGAGCAGTTCTTC.

This chain links TRBV20-1 with TRBJ2-2; D unclear. Germline values: CDR1 DFQATT, CDR2 SNEGSKA (reference sequence). The CDR3 runs to 14 residues. V was trimmed by 3 bases and J by 2 bases, leaving 10 bases between them. CDR3 bases: TGCAGTGCTAGTCGAAACAGCAACACCGGGGAGCTGTTTTTT. Protein: CSASRNSNTGELFF.

The chain carries TRBV4-1 and TRBJ1-4; 8 bases are a match to TRBD1. Germline CDR1 is MGHRA and CDR2 is YSYEKL. The CDR3 spans 17 residues. V lost 0 bases and J lost 8; bases outside the gene matches: 11. Here the CDR3 reads CASSQDARDRSSEKLFF. The CDR3 DNA reads as TGCGCCAGCAGCCAAGACGCCAGGGACAGGTCATCCGAAAAACTGTTTTTT.

J is TRBJ1-2 and V is TRBV5-1, with TRBD1 as a possible D gene (5 bases). The CDR3 has 16 residues. Trimming removed 4 bases at V and 1 base at J, with 17 bases between. The germline V gene has CDR1 SGHRS and CDR2 YFSETQ. Here the CDR3 DNA reads TGCGCCAGCAGCCAGCAGGGTGCAGGAAATAACTATGGCTACACCTTC. Amino acid sequence: CASSQQGAGNNYGYTF.

This chain joins TRBV2 and TRBJ1-1; D is perhaps TRBD1 (6 bases). Germline V gene sequence: CDR1 SNHLY, CDR2 FYNNEI. The V end lost 4 bases, the J end lost 5 bases, and 11 bases lay between the germline ends. This CDR3 comprises 13 residues. CDR3 residues: CASSGGGRTEAFF. As DNA, the CDR3 is TGTGCCAGCAGTGGGGGGGGGCGTACTGAAGCTTTCTTT.

The rearrangement links TRBV27 to TRBJ2-1; no clear D gene. With 6 bases removed from V and 7 bases from J, the gap between germline ends came to 13 bases. The germline V gene encodes CDR1 MNHEY and CDR2 SMNVEV (reference sequence). The CDR3 has 13 amino acids. The CDR3 region has the DNA TGTGCCAGCAGCTACCCCCGGCGGAATGAGCAGTTCTTC. This sequence encodes CASSYPRRNEQFF.